The 20 T cell receptor beta chains below come from one sample, sequenced in a study of shared clonotypes between healthy human individuals. TCRdb's copy holds only in-frame clones and misses some; the assay was immunoSEQ multiplex PCR. The sample includes about a million clones, 60% to 80% of them seen just once. The material sequenced was memory CD4+ T cells sorted from blood. Subset described: CD45RA-negative fraction. The receptors stem from a man younger than 35 in good health.

The genes are TRBV11-2 and TRBJ2-3; D ambiguous. Trimming removed 6 bases from V and 2 bases from J, with 12 bases in between. The CDR3 consists of 14 residues. Germline V CDR1 and CDR2: SGHAT, FQNNGV. CDR3 loop: CASRGLGFTDTQYF. The CDR3 region has the DNA TGTGCCAGCAGAGGTTTGGGCTTCACAGATACGCAGTATTTT. The complete variable domain, with remaining parts taken from reference TRBV11-2 and TRBJ2-3, reads EAGVAQSPRYKIIEKRQSVAFWCNPISGHATLYWYQQILGQGPKLLIQFQNNGVVDDSQLPKDRFSAERLKGVDSTLKIQPAKLEDSAVYLCASRGLGFTDTQYFGPGTRLTVL.

The V and J genes are TRBV18 and TRBJ1-6; D ambiguous. The CDR3 extends over 15 amino acids. V was shortened by 0 bases and J by 2 bases, with 5 bases between the two germline ends. CDR1 KGHSH and CDR2 LQKENI come from the germline V gene. Here the CDR3 DNA reads TGTGCCAGCTCACCACCAGGGACCTATAATTCACCCCTCCACTTT. It encodes CASSPPGTYNSPLHF.

The chain uses TRBV5-1 and TRBJ1-2; possible D gene TRBD1, 6 bases. Trimming removed 5 bases at V and 3 bases at J, with 14 bases between. The CDR3 consists of 14 residues. CDR1 is SGHRS, CDR2 YFSETQ, per germline. This chain's CDR3 is CASSLQGQDYGYTF. CDR3 bases: TGCGCCAGCAGTCTGCAGGGGCAGGACTATGGCTACACCTTC.

The DNA of the CDR3 is TGTGCCAGTAGTATAGCGTCCTCGTGGCCCGGAGGCTACACCTTC. Translation gives CASSIASSWPGGYTF. The chain couples TRBV19 to TRBJ1-2; D not resolved. This CDR3 contains 15 residues. V was clipped by 1 base and J by 8 bases, with 17 bases between them. Germline CDR1 is LNHDA and CDR2 is SQIVND (reference sequence).

The rearrangement links TRBV5-1 to TRBJ2-7; no firm D call. Germline assignment: CDR1 SGHRS and CDR2 YFSETQ. V lost 2 bases, J lost 1 base, and 7 bases lay in between. The CDR3 is 13 residues long. The CDR3 nucleotides are TGCGCCAGCAGCTTATGGGGTTCCTACGAGCAGTACTTC. It translates to CASSLWGSYEQYF.

The chain uses TRBV19 and TRBJ1-2, with unresolved D. In germline, CDR1 is LNHDA, CDR2 SQIVND (reference sequence). This CDR3 comprises 13 residues. The V and J ends lost 7 bases and 8 bases respectively, with 17 bases between them. CDR3 nucleotides: TGTGCCAGTAACGGCAGTGGGAAATGGGGCTACACCTTC. Its translation: CASNGSGKWGYTF. Variable domain in full (rest from reference TRBV19 and TRBJ1-2): DGGITQSPKYLFRKEGQNVTLSCEQNLNHDAMYWYRQDPGQGLRLIYYSQIVNDFQKGDIAEGYSVSREKKESFPLTVTSAQKNPTAFYLCASNGSGKWGYTFGSGTRLTVV.

V is TRBV25-1 and J is TRBJ2-7, with 8 bases fitting TRBD2. This CDR3 comprises 15 residues. Germline V gene data show CDR1 as MGHDK and CDR2 as SYGVNS. V gave up 3 bases and J gave up 4 bases; unmatched junction bases: 8. This CDR3 reads CASSDVAGPRYEQYF. The CDR3 DNA is TGTGCCAGCAGTGATGTAGCGGGACCTAGATACGAGCAGTACTTC.

This rearrangement joins TRBV28 to TRBJ2-5, with D perhaps matching TRBD2 (5 bases). Germline V CDR1 and CDR2: MDHEN, SYDVKM. This CDR3 region has 12 residues. The V end lost 10 bases, the J end lost 3 bases, and 12 bases lay between the germline ends. The CDR3 nucleotides are TGTGCCATCAAAACGGGAAAAGAGACCCAGTACTTC. Amino acid sequence: CAIKTGKETQYF.

There are a few counts of this clone. The CDR3: CASSLTDGPYEQYF. The CDR3 DNA reads as TGTGCCAGCAGTCTCACTGACGGCCCCTACGAGCAGTACTTC. V is TRBV5-8 and J is TRBJ2-7; D gene unclear. The germline CDR1 and CDR2 sequences are SGHTS and YDEGEE. V was shortened by 5 bases and J by 2 bases, with 14 bases between the two germline ends. CDR3 length equals 14 residues.

The rearrangement uses TRBV10-2 and TRBJ1-5; D is unclear. This CDR3 has 17 residues. Trimming took 3 bases from V and 4 from J, leaving 19 bases between them. Per the germline V gene, CDR1 is WSHSY and CDR2 is SAAADI. For the CDR3, the DNA is TGCGCCAGCAGTGAAAGAAGCAGCGCCCTCGGTAATCAGCCCCAGCATTTT. This encodes CASSERSSALGNQPQHF.

The rearrangement joins TRBV5-3 to TRBJ1-2, with TRBD1 matching over 10 bases. TRBV5-3 is designated an ORF whose function remains uncertain. The CDR3 has 15 residues. J was trimmed by 3 bases and V by 4 bases; bases with no gene match: 6. Here the CDR3 reads CARSPGTGDDYGYTF. The CDR3 DNA reads as TGTGCCAGAAGCCCGGGGACAGGGGACGACTATGGCTACACCTTC.

V gene TRBV19 combines with J gene TRBJ1-3, with D possibly TRBD1 on 5 matching bases. Trimming left V 7 bases short and J 0 bases short, with 10 bases between. CDR3 length equals 14 residues. The V gene's germline CDR1 is LNHDA and CDR2 SQIVND (reference sequence). CDR3 protein: CASKDNFSGNTIYF. CDR3 DNA: TGTGCCAGTAAGGACAATTTCTCTGGAAACACCATATATTTT. Variable domain in full (rest from reference TRBV19 and TRBJ1-3): DGGITQSPKYLFRKEGQNVTLSCEQNLNHDAMYWYRQDPGQGLRLIYYSQIVNDFQKGDIAEGYSVSREKKESFPLTVTSAQKNPTAFYLCASKDNFSGNTIYFGEGSWLTVV.

The chain carries TRBV5-1 and TRBJ1-1, with D possibly matching TRBD1 (6 bases). The CDR3 has 15 amino acids. In germline, CDR1 is SGHRS, CDR2 YFSETQ. Deletions cut 2 bases from V and 6 bases from J, with 17 bases between. CDR3 bases: TGCGCCAGCAGCTTTACAGGGAAAAAAGCGGCTGAAGCTTTCTTT. Its protein is CASSFTGKKAAEAFF.

The chain uses TRBV11-2 and TRBJ1-5, with D hard to call. V lost 5 bases, J lost 0 bases, and 8 bases lay in between. The CDR3 spans 14 residues. The germline V gene has CDR1 SGHAT and CDR2 FQNNGV. Written as DNA, the CDR3 is TGTGCCAGCAGCCAAATAAATAGCAATCAGCCCCAGCATTTT. Translated, it gives CASSQINSNQPQHF.

Points on this clone: Germline is not matched at one junction end, which may reflect a read error. This chain links TRBV6-1 with TRBJ2-5; 8 bases match TRBD1. Germline CDR1 MNHNS, CDR2 SASEGT. There are 14 residues in the CDR3. The CDR3 sequence: CASREDRGGFTQYF. CDR3 bases: TGTGCCAGCAGGGAAGACAGGGGCGGGTTCACCCAGTACTTC.

About this clone itself: Within the sample, other DNA sequences also encode this same CDR3. The rearrangement joins TRBV30 to TRBJ2-1; D is ambiguous. Per the germline V gene, CDR1 is GTSNPN and CDR2 is SVGIG (reference sequence). The CDR3 contains 11 residues. V lost 4 bases and J 7 bases, leaving 8 bases between the germline ends. The CDR3 DNA sequence: TGTGCCTGGACTGGATATAATGAGCAGTTCTTC. It encodes CAWTGYNEQFF.

V is TRBV7-9 and J is TRBJ2-5, with TRBD1 as a possible D gene (6 bases). The CDR3 is 16 residues long. Trimming took 5 bases from V and 5 from J, leaving 21 bases between them. Germline V gene data show CDR1 as SEHNR and CDR2 as FQNEAQ (reference sequence). For the CDR3, the DNA is TGTGCCAGCAGCGCACAGGGTGGTATAATCATGGAGACCCAGTACTTC. As protein: CASSAQGGIIMETQYF. Supplemented by reference TRBV7-9 and TRBJ2-5, the full variable domain reads DTGVSQNPRHKITKRGQNVTFRCDPISEHNRLYWYRQTLGQGPEFLTYFQNEAQLEKSRLLSDRFSAERPKGSFSTLEIQRTEQGDSAMYLCASSAQGGIIMETQYFGPGTRLLVL.

This clone was counted between two and nine times. The V and J genes are TRBV6-5 and TRBJ2-7; 8 bases are a match to TRBD2. The CDR3 is 13 amino acids. The germline V gene has CDR1 MNHEY and CDR2 SVGAGI. Germline trimming cut 7 bases from V and 2 bases from J; bases unmatched to any gene: 4. The CDR3 DNA sequence: TGTGCCAGCATTGAGCGGGGGACCTACGAGCAGTACTTC. Amino acids: CASIERGTYEQYF.

Written as DNA, the CDR3 is TGTGCCAGCGAAGAACCCCCAGGTGAGCAGTTCTTC. It specifies CASEEPPGEQFF. The chain recombines TRBV7-2 with TRBJ2-1; D not certain. CDR1 and CDR2 from the germline V gene are SGHTA and FQGNSA. The CDR3 has 12 residues. V gave up 8 bases and J gave up 9 bases, with 14 bases separating them. The full variable domain, in which reference TRBV7-2 and TRBJ2-1 provide the parts outside the CDR3, is GAGVSQSPSNKVTEKGKDVELRCDPISGHTALYWYRQSLGQGLEFLIYFQGNSAPDKSGLPSDRFSAERTGGSVSTLTIQRTQQEDSAVYLCASEEPPGEQFFGPGTRLTVL.

The genes are TRBV9 and TRBJ1-3; D call uncertain. V was pared by 3 bases and J by 0 bases, with 13 bases between. The V gene's germline CDR1 is SGDLS and CDR2 YYNGEE. CDR3 length equals 16 residues. The CDR3 region is CASSAGFQRSGNTIYF. For the CDR3, the DNA is TGTGCCAGCAGCGCAGGATTCCAGCGCTCTGGAAACACCATATATTTT.